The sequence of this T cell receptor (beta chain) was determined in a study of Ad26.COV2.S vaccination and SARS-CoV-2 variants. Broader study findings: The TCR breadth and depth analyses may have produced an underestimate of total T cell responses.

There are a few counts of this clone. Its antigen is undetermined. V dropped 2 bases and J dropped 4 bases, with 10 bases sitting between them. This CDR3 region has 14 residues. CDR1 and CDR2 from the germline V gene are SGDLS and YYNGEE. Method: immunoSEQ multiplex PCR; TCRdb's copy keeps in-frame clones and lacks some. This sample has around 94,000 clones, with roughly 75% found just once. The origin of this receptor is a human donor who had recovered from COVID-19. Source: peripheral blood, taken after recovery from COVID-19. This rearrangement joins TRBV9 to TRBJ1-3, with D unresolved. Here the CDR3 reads CASSVQFSGNTIYF. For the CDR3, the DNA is TGTGCCAGCAGCGTCCAATTCTCCGGAAACACCATATATTTT.